The next 2 T cell receptor beta chains were all read from a single sample in a study of cytomegalovirus exposure and HLA in healthy donors. Primers: 60 Vbeta forward and 13 Jbeta reverse. TCRdb's table, derived via immunoSEQ multiplex PCR, lists solely in-frame clones and lacks some. The repertoire includes about 190,000 clones, roughly 79% of them detected once, and around 1.6% sits in the top ten. Material for sequencing was PBMCs. The receptors shown here come from a woman aged 18-30 years in good health and CMV-seronegative.

The rearrangement links TRBV11-1 to TRBJ2-3; D possibly corresponds to TRBD1 (5 bases). CDR3 length equals 14 residues. V shed 5 bases and J shed 4 bases, with 13 bases lying between them. Germline assignment: CDR1 SGHAT and CDR2 FQDESV (reference sequence). For the CDR3, the DNA is TGTGCCAGCAGCAAATATACAGGCGCAGATACGCAGTATTTT. It is translated as CASSKYTGADTQYF.

V and J are TRBV19 and TRBJ1-1, with a possible D match to TRBD1 (5 bases). The germline V gene has CDR1 LNHDA and CDR2 SQIVND (reference sequence). Trimming cost V 2 bases and J 1 base, with 11 bases left between them. This CDR3 has 15 residues. CDR3: CASSIPQGSNTEAFF. CDR3 in DNA: TGTGCCAGTAGTATACCCCAGGGATCGAACACTGAAGCTTTCTTT.